Listed below are T cell receptor beta chains from one sample, sequenced in a study of cytomegalovirus exposure and HLA in healthy donors. Produced via immunoSEQ multiplex PCR; TCRdb's table is partial and in-frame only. The table records fewer than 200,000 clones, roughly 80% of them present only once. The sample was PBMCs. All receptors come from a woman in her late teens or twenties in good health and CMV-seronegative. Each CDR3 is given with its conserved first and last residue. A D gene is named only where the DNA matches it firmly. Rows give clone size only sometimes, using once, few, many, or a class for an expanded clone.

abundance	d_gene	len	v_gene	j_gene	CDR3nt	CDR3aa
.	TRBD2	16	TRBV11-2	TRBJ2-5	TGTGCCAGCAGCTTAGGGGTCGGGAGGAGTCAAGAGACCCAGTACTTC	CASSLGVGRSQETQYF
.	.	14	TRBV19	TRBJ1-1	TGTGCCAGTAGGGAGGGGGGGTTGAACACTGAAGCTTTCTTT	CASREGGLNTEAFF
.	TRBD1	17	TRBV18	TRBJ2-7	TGTGCCAGCTCACCAATTATCGGGCAGGGGGCCTCCTACGAGCAGTACTTC	CASSPIIGQGASYEQYF
few	TRBD1	13	TRBV2	TRBJ1-1	TGTGCCAGCAGCCCGGGACAGCACACTGAAGCTTTCTTT	CASSPGQHTEAFF
.	TRBD1	15	TRBV6-5	TRBJ2-1	TGTGCCAGCAGTTACTCGAGACAGGGGTACAATGAGCAGTTCTTC	CASSYSRQGYNEQFF
few	.	14	TRBV4-1	TRBJ1-1	TGCGCCAGCAGCCAAGACAGGATGAACACTGAAGCTTTCTTT	CASSQDRMNTEAFF
.	.	14	TRBV7-9	TRBJ2-3	TGTGCCAGCAGCCGGGAGTCCAGCACAGATACGCAGTATTTT	CASSRESSTDTQYF
.	TRBD2	15	TRBV10-3	TRBJ2-7	TGTGCCATCAGTTTGACTAGCGGGAGCTCCTACGAGCAGTACTTC	CAISLTSGSSYEQYF
.	TRBD2	12	TRBV28	TRBJ2-7	TGTGCCAGCAGCGGGAGGGCCCACGAGCAGTACTTC	CASSGRAHEQYF
.	.	13	TRBV6-5	TRBJ2-7	TGTGCCAGCAGCCTAGTAGCGAACTACGAGCAGTACTTC	CASSLVANYEQYF
.	.	13	TRBV6-5	TRBJ1-1	TGTGCCAGCAGTAGGGAAGGGGAAACTGAAGCTTTCTTT	CASSREGETEAFF
.	.	13	TRBV6-1	TRBJ1-1	TGTGCCAGCAACCCACAGGAGAACACTGAAGCTTTCTTT	CASNPQENTEAFF
.	.	15	TRBV7-9	TRBJ2-7	TGTGCCAGCAGCCCCCTTTATGCACCGAGCTACGAGCAGTACTTC	CASSPLYAPSYEQYF
few	TRBD2	14	TRBV27	TRBJ2-7	TGTGCCAGCAGTTGGACTAGCGGGAGCTACGAGCAGTACTTC	CASSWTSGSYEQYF
few	.	15	TRBV11-2	TRBJ2-7	TGTGCCAGCAGCTTAGGCCAGGGCCTGGACTACGAGCAGTACTTC	CASSLGQGLDYEQYF
.	.	12	TRBV2	TRBJ2-7	TGTGCCAGCAGTGAGGAGTTCTACGAGCAGTACTTC	CASSEEFYEQYF
few	TRBD1	15	TRBV4-2	TRBJ1-5	TGTGCCAGCAGCCAAGAACAGGGGAGCGCTCAGCCCCAGCATTTT	CASSQEQGSAQPQHF
.	.	15	TRBV6-5	TRBJ1-1	TGTGCCAGCAGTTACTCAAGCATTGTGAACACTGAAGCTTTCTTT	CASSYSSIVNTEAFF
.	.	14	TRBV5-6	TRBJ1-4	TGTGCCAGCAGCTTAGGCAGCGTCAATGAAAAACTGTTTTTT	CASSLGSVNEKLFF
.	TRBD2	15	TRBV5-1	TRBJ2-1	TGCGCCAGCAAACCGAGCGGGAGGGCCTACAATGAGCAGTTCTTC	CASKPSGRAYNEQFF
.	.	18	TRBV11-2	TRBJ2-7	TGTGCCAGCAGCCCTAGGGGGGGGTTGGGGCGGGAGACTTACGAGCAGTACTTC	CASSPRGGLGRETYEQYF
.	TRBD1	16	TRBV27	TRBJ2-3	TGTGCCAGCACGCCCCTCTGGGACAGGGAGGCAGATACGCAGTATTTT	CASTPLWDREADTQYF
.	.	16	TRBV4-2	TRBJ1-4	TGTGCCAGCAGCCAAGACAGGGGAGTATCGGTTGAAAAACTGTTTTTT	CASSQDRGVSVEKLFF
.	.	17	TRBV7-5	TRBJ2-3	TGTGTCAGAAGCTTACAAGACAGGGCGGGAAGCACAGATACGCAGTATTTT	CVRSLQDRAGSTDTQYF
.	TRBD1	14	TRBV19	TRBJ1-5	TGTGCCAGTGGGAGGGGACAGGGCAATCAGCCCCAGCATTTT	CASGRGQGNQPQHF
.	.	16	TRBV9	TRBJ2-1	TGTGCCAGCAGCGTAGGGGCAGCGGCCCCCTACAATGAGCAGTTCTTC	CASSVGAAAPYNEQFF
.	TRBD2	19	TRBV11-2	TRBJ2-2	TGTGCCAGCAGCTCGCGGGAGAACCAACTAGCGGGAGTTATCGGGGAGCTGTTTTTT	CASSSRENQLAGVIGELFF
.	.	15	TRBV5-6	TRBJ2-7	TGTGCCAGCAGCTCGCCGGCGGCTTGGACCTACGAGCAGTACTTC	CASSSPAAWTYEQYF
.	TRBD1	14	TRBV19	TRBJ2-7	TGTGCCAGTAGCCCCAGGGACAGCTCCTACGAGCAGTACTTC	CASSPRDSSYEQYF
.	.	14	TRBV4-3	TRBJ2-3	TGCGCCAGCAGCCAAGATCTTGGAGTCGATACGCAGTATTTT	CASSQDLGVDTQYF
.	.	11	TRBV7-2	TRBJ2-7	TGTGCCAGCAGCGCGCGGGACGAGCAGTACTTC	CASSARDEQYF
few	TRBD1	16	TRBV7-3	TRBJ2-3	TGTGCCAGCAGCTCCCGACTAAGTTCAGGGGGAGATACGCAGTATTTT	CASSSRLSSGGDTQYF
once	.	17	TRBV28	TRBJ2-1	TGTGCCAGCAGTCCCCCACCGGCGGGTGAGCTTAGCAATGAGCAGTTCTTC	CASSPPPAGELSNEQFF
once	.	14	TRBV27	TRBJ2-3	TGTGCCAGCAGTTTCTCCGGTCCCTCAGATACGCAGTATTTT	CASSFSGPSDTQYF
.	TRBD1	12	TRBV29-1	TRBJ1-1	TGCAGCGTTACGACAGGGGGCACTGAAGCTTTCTTT	CSVTTGGTEAFF
once	.	11	TRBV7-8	TRBJ2-7	TGTGCCAGCAGCCTCCTCTACGAGCAGTACTTC	CASSLLYEQYF
.	.	16	TRBV28	TRBJ2-6	TGTGCCAGCAGACTACAGGTCTCGGCTGGGGCCAACGTCCTGACTTTC	CASRLQVSAGANVLTF
.	TRBD1	12	TRBV29-1	TRBJ2-4	TGCAGCGCGGGACAGGGAGAAAACATTCAGTACTTC	CSAGQGENIQYF
.	TRBD2	14	TRBV4-3	TRBJ2-7	TGCGCCAGCAGCCAGCTAGCGGGATGGGTCGAGCAGTACTTC	CASSQLAGWVEQYF
.	TRBD2	15	TRBV5-1	TRBJ2-1	TGCGCCAGCAGCCGTAGCGGGAGCTCCTACAATGAGCAGTTCTTC	CASSRSGSSYNEQFF
.	.	10	TRBV2	TRBJ2-5	TGTGCCAGCAGTTTCAGAGGGTATTACTTC	CASSFRGYYF
.	TRBD1	14	TRBV9	TRBJ1-2	TGTGCCAGCAGCCCACGGACAGGACCTTATGGCTACACCTTC	CASSPRTGPYGYTF
.	.	19	TRBV6-1	TRBJ1-2	TGTGCCAGCAGTGAAGTAAGTACAGTCGTATCGCTGTGGAACTATGGCTACACCTTC	CASSEVSTVVSLWNYGYTF
once	TRBD1	18	TRBV19	TRBJ1-3	TGTGCCAGTAGTATACTTGGAAGTGGGACAGGGAAAGGAAACACCATATATTTT	CASSILGSGTGKGNTIYF
.	.	13	TRBV15	TRBJ1-5	TGTGCCACCAGCAGAGAGCTAAATCAGCCCCAGCATTTT	CATSRELNQPQHF